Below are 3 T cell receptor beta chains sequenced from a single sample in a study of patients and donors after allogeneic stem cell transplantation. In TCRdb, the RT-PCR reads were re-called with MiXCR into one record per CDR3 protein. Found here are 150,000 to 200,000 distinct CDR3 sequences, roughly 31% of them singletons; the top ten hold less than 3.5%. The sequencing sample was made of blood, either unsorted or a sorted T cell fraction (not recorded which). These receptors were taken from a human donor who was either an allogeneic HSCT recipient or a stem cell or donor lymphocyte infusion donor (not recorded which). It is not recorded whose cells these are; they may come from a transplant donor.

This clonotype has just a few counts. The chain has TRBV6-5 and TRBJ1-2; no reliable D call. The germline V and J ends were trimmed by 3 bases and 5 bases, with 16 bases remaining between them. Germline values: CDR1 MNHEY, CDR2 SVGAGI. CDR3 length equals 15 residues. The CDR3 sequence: CASSYGLLPRYGYTF. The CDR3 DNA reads TGTGCCAGCAGTTATGGCCTCCTCCCCCGGTATGGCTACACCTTC.

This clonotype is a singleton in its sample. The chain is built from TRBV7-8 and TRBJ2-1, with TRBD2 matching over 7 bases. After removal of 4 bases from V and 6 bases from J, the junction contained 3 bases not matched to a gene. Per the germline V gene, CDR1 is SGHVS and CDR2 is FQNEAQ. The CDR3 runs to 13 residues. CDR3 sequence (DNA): TGTGCCAGCAGCTGGACTAGAACCAATGAGCAGTTCTTC. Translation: CASSWTRTNEQFF.

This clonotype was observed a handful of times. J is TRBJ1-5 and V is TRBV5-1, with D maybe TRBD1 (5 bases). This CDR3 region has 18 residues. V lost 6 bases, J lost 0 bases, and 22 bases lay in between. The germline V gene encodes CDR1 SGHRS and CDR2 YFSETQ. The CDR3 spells CASKAPAGGHYSNQPQHF. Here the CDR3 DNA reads TGCGCCAGCAAGGCCCCTGCGGGGGGTCACTATAGCAATCAGCCCCAGCATTTT.